These 3 T cell receptor beta chains came from one sample sequenced in a study of control samples from healthy donors and cancer patients. Profiling relied on immunoSEQ multiplex PCR, and the TCRdb table lists in-frame clones only, not all of them. This sample has roughly 86,000 clones; just over 90% occur once, and the top ten carry around 1.4%. The sequenced sample consisted of blood. These receptor sequences come from a woman aged 25 to 39 in good health.

This clone was detected once. The chain couples TRBV19 to TRBJ1-6; D is unclear. The CDR3 extends over 14 amino acids. The V gene's germline CDR1 is LNHDA and CDR2 SQIVND (reference sequence). V was clipped by 1 base and J by 8 bases, with 9 bases between them. The chain's CDR3 is CASSIGPRDSPLHF. As DNA, the CDR3 is TGTGCCAGTAGTATAGGACCGAGGGATTCACCCCTCCACTTT.

This chain joins TRBV9 and TRBJ1-3; D is unresolved. The germline gives CDR1 SGDLS, CDR2 YYNGEE. The CDR3 has 15 amino acids. V gave up 2 bases and J gave up 4 bases, with 13 bases separating them. CDR3 nucleotide sequence: TGTGCCAGCAGCGTGAACAACGGGTGGGGAAACACCATATATTTT. Residues: CASSVNNGWGNTIYF.

The chain combines TRBV28 with TRBJ2-2, with D possibly TRBD1 on 5 matching bases. The germline V gene encodes CDR1 MDHEN and CDR2 SYDVKM. CDR3 length: 15 amino acids. V gave up 6 bases and J gave up 3 bases, with 14 bases separating them. CDR3 in amino acids: CASSSRKGYTGELFF. CDR3 coding DNA: TGTGCCAGCAGCTCTAGGAAGGGGTACACCGGGGAGCTGTTTTTT.